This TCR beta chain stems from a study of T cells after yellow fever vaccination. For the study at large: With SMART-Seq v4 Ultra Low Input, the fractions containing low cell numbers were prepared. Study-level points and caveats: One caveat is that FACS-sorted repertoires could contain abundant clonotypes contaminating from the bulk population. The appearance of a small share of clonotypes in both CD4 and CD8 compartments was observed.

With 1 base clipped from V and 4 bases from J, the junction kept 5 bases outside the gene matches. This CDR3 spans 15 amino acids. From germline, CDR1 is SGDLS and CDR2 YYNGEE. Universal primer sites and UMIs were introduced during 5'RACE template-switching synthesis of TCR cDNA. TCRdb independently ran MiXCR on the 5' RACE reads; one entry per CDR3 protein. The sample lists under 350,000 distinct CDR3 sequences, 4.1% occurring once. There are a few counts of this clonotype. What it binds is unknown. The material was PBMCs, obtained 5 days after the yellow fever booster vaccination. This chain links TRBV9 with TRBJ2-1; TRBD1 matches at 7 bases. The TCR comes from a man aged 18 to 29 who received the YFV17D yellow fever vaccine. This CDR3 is CASSVSGQQYNEQFF. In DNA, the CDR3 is TGTGCCAGCAGCGTATCGGGACAGCAATACAATGAGCAGTTCTTC.